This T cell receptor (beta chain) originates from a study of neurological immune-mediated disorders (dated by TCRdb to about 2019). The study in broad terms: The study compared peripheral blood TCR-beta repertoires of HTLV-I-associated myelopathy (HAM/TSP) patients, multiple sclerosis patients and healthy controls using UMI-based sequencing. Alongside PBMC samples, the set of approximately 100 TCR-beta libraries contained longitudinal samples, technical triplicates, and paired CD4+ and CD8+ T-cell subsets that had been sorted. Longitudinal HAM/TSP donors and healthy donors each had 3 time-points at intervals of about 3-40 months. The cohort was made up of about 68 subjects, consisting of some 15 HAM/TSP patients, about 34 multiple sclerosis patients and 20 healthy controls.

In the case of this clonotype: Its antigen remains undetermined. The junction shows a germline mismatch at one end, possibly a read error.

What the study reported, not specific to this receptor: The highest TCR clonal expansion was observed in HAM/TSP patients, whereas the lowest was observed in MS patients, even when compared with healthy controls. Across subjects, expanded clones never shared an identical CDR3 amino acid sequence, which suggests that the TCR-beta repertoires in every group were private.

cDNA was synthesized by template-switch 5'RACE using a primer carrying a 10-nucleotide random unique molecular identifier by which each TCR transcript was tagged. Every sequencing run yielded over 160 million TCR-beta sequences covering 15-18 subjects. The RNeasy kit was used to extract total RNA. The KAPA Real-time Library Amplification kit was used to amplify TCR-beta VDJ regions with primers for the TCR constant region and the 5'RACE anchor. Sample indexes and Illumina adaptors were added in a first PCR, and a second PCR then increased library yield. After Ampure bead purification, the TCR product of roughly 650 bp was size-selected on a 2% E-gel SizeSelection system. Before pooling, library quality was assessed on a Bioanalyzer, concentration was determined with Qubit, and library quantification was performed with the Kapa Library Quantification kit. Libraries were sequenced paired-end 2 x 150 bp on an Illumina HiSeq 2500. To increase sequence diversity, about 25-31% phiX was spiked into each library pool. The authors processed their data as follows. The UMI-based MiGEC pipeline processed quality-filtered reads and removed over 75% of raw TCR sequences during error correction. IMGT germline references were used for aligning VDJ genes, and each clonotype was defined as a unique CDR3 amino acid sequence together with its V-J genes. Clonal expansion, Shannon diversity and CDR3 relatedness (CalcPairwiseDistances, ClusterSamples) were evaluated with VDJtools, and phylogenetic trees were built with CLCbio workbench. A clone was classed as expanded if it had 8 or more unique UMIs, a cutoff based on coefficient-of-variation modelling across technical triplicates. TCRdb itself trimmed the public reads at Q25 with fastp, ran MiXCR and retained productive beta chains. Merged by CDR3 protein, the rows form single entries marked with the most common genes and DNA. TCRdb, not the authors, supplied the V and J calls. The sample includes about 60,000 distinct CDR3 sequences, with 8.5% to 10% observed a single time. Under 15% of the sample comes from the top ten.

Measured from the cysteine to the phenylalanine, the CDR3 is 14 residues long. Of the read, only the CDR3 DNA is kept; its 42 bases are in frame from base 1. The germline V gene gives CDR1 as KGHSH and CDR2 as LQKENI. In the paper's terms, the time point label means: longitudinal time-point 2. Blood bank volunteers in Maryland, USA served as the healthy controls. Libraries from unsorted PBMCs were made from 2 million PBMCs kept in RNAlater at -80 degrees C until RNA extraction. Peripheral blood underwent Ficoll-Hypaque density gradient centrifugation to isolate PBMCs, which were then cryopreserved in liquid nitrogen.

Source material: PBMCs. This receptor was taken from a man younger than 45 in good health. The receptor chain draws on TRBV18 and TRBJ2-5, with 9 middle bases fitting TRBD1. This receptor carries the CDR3 CASSPGQGSETHYF. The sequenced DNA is TGTGCCAGCTCACCGGGACAGGGCAGTGAGACCCATTACTTC. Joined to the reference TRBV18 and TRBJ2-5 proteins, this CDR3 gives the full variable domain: NAGVMQNPRHLVRRRGQEARLRCSPMKGHSHVYWYRQLPEEGLKFMVYLQKENIIDESGMPKERFSAEFPKEGPSILRIQQVVRGDSAAYFCASSPGQGSETHYFGPGTRLLVL.